The 25 T cell receptor beta chains below were found in one sample sequenced in a study of T cells after yellow fever vaccination. TCRdb independently ran MiXCR on the 5' RACE reads; one entry per CDR3 protein. Counted here are approximately 300,000 distinct CDR3 sequences, around 6.8% occurring once; the ten biggest clones make up about a sixth. This material consisted of PBMCs, taken more than 40 days after the first yellow fever vaccination. All receptors come from a man younger than 35 who received the YFV17D yellow fever vaccine.

This clonotype has more than one count but fewer than ten. The chain has TRBV21-1 and TRBJ1-5; the table's D gene call, TRBD1, was not cross checked with the DNA. TRBV21-1 is annotated as a pseudogene. This CDR3 is 14 amino acids long. CDR3 amino acids: CASSKVPRGQPQHF. CDR3 coding DNA: TGTGCCAGCAGCAAAGTTCCAAGGGGCCAGCCCCAGCATTTT.

This clonotype appeared a few times. The chain couples TRBV29-1 to TRBJ2-3; 9 bases line up with TRBD2. Germline loops: CDR1 SQVTM, CDR2 ANQGSEA. This CDR3 is 17 amino acids long. The V and J ends lost 2 bases and 5 bases, in that order; junction bases with no gene match: 14. CDR3 in amino acids: CSVENPPAGGLEDTQYF. The CDR3 region has the DNA TGCAGCGTTGAAAACCCCCCGGCGGGGGGGTTGGAAGATACGCAGTATTTT.

This clonotype was observed a few times. The chain employs TRBV5-1 and TRBJ2-1; TRBD1 agrees at 7 bases. The germline gives CDR1 SGHRS, CDR2 YFSETQ. V was clipped by 4 bases and J by 5 bases; unmatched bases: 6. This CDR3 has 14 residues. The CDR3 sequence: CASSQTGTDNEQFF. The CDR3 DNA follows: TGCGCCAGCAGCCAAACCGGGACAGACAATGAGCAGTTCTTC.

This clonotype was seen more than once but under ten times. V and J are TRBV5-1 and TRBJ1-4, with 8 nucleotides matching TRBD1. The germline CDR1 and CDR2 sequences are SGHRS and YFSETQ. The CDR3 extends over 15 amino acids. The V and J ends lost 0 bases and 5 bases, in that order; junction bases with no gene match: 3. The CDR3 region is CASSLGTGSNEKLFF. DNA for the CDR3: TGCGCCAGCAGCTTGGGGACAGGGTCCAATGAAAAACTGTTTTTT.

This chain joins TRBV6-1 and TRBJ2-2, with D possibly matching TRBD1 (5 bases). CDR1 and CDR2 (germline): MNHNS, SASEGT. The CDR3 sequence is 15 residues long. The V gene lost 6 bases and the J gene lost 4 bases, with 15 bases spanning the gap. CDR3 in DNA: TGTGCCAGCAGGAGGCCCGACAGAGTCACCGGGGAGCTGTTTTTT. It yields the protein CASRRPDRVTGELFF.

This clonotype was picked up a small number of times. V and J are TRBV29-1 and TRBJ2-5; D remains ambiguous. The CDR3 length is 13 residues. In germline, CDR1 is SQVTM, CDR2 ANQGSEA. Trimming cost V 8 bases and J 0 bases, with 13 bases left between them. CDR3 loop: CSTSRANQETQYF. CDR3 DNA: TGCAGCACAAGTAGGGCGAACCAAGAGACCCAGTACTTC.

The table lists this clonotype with a count of one. The chain recombines TRBV2 with TRBJ1-2; weak D call: TRBD1 (5 bases). The CDR3 is 14 residues long. Trimming cost V 0 bases and J 7 bases, with 12 bases left between them. Germline-derived CDR1 and CDR2 are SNHLY and FYNNEI. The CDR3 coding sequence is TGTGCCAGCAGTGAAGCGGGGGGGGTTTTTGGCTACACCTTC. Protein sequence: CASSEAGGVFGYTF. Together with reference TRBV2 and TRBJ1-2, the CDR3 gives the full variable domain: EPEVTQTPSHQVTQMGQEVILRCVPISNHLYFYWYRQILGQKVEFLVSFYNNEISEKSEIFDDQFSVERPDGSNFTLKIRSTKLEDSAMYFCASSEAGGVFGYTFGSGTRLTVV.

The V gene is TRBV6-1, the J gene TRBJ2-2, with D possibly matching TRBD1 (6 bases). This CDR3 is built from 14 residues. V lost 8 bases and J 1 base, leaving 11 bases between the germline ends. The germline V gene encodes CDR1 MNHNS and CDR2 SASEGT. In DNA form, the CDR3 reads TGTGCCAGCCGAGAGACAGGGAACACCGGGGAGCTGTTTTTT. This encodes CASRETGNTGELFF.

This clonotype showed up many times. The genes are TRBV29-1 and TRBJ2-4, with D tentatively TRBD1 or TRBD2 (6 bases each). Per germline, CDR1 SQVTM and CDR2 ANQGSEA. Trimming took 7 bases from V and 0 from J, leaving 13 bases between them. The CDR3 spans 14 residues. In DNA, the CDR3 is TGCAGCGCTGCTGGGGGGCTAGCCAAAAACATTCAGTACTTC. Translated: CSAAGGLAKNIQYF.

This clonotype has just a few counts. The chain has TRBV18 and TRBJ2-7; D is possibly TRBD2 (6 bases). This CDR3 has 13 amino acids. CDR1 and CDR2 from the germline V gene are KGHSH and LQKENI. V was cut by 2 bases and J by 5 bases, with 10 bases left in between. In DNA, the CDR3 is TGTGCCAGCTCACCATGGGGGGTCCACGAGCAGTACGTC. As protein: CASSPWGVHEQYV.

The J gene is TRBJ2-1, the V gene TRBV11-3; the D call may be TRBD1 or TRBD2 (5 bases each). Trimming cost V 1 base and J 8 bases, with 15 bases left between them. Looked up from germline, CDR1 is SGHNT and CDR2 is YENEEA. This CDR3 spans 15 amino acids. The CDR3 loop is CASSLGVWGNDEQFF. As DNA, the CDR3 is TGTGCCAGCAGCTTAGGGGTCTGGGGGAACGATGAGCAGTTCTTC.

This clonotype came up a few times. This chain links TRBV12-3 or TRBV12-4 with TRBJ2-7; D tentatively fits TRBD1 or TRBD2 (7 bases each). Trimming pared 5 bases from V and 4 bases from J, leaving 18 bases between. This CDR3 region has 15 residues. CDR3 in DNA: TGTGCCAGCAGTCAAGGGGGGGACAGATGTTACGAGCAGTACGTC. The encoded protein is CASSQGGDRCYEQYV.

This clonotype was observed a handful of times. The chain has TRBV6-2 or TRBV6-3 and TRBJ2-7, with D perhaps given as TRBD1 or TRBD2 (6 bases each). V was trimmed by 1 base and J by 6 bases, leaving 19 bases between them. The germline V gene encodes CDR1 MNHEY and CDR2 SVGEGT. This CDR3 comprises 16 residues. The CDR3 DNA sequence: TGTGCCAGCAGTTACTGTCTCGGGGGCTCTCTGTGCGAGCAGTACGTC. This gives the protein CASSYCLGGSLCEQYV.

The V and J genes are TRBV1 and TRBJ2-1; the table's D gene call, TRBD2, was not cross checked with the DNA. TRBV1 is a pseudogene locus. The CDR3 consists of 19 residues. CDR3 nucleotide sequence: TGCACCAGCAGCCAAGATTGGGCCCCGAGGAAGCGGGGGACCAATGAGCAGTTCTTC. It encodes CTSSQDWAPRKRGTNEQFF.

This clonotype was picked up a small number of times. The rearrangement joins TRBV12-3 or TRBV12-4 to TRBJ1-2; D might be TRBD1 (5 bases). This CDR3 contains 12 residues. V lost 10 bases to trimming and J lost 2 bases, with 11 bases between them. CDR3 region: CATQGLNYGYTF. The CDR3 DNA sequence: TGTGCCACCCAGGGTCTCAACTATGGCTACACCTTC.

This chain uses TRBV7-6 with TRBJ1-6; D possibly corresponds to TRBD1 (5 bases). This CDR3 is 15 amino acids long. Trimming shortened V by 5 bases and J by 1 base, and 9 bases separated the two germline ends. CDR1 is SGHVS, CDR2 FNYEAQ, per germline. In nucleotides, the CDR3 is TGTGCCAGCAGCATGCAGGGTTCCTATAATTCACCCCTCCACTTT. It translates to CASSMQGSYNSPLHF.

This clonotype was counted at least ten times. In nucleotides, the CDR3 is TGCGCCAGCAGCTCGTTTTCCGGGGGGGGCCACAATGAGCAGTTCTTC. Translating gives CASSSFSGGGHNEQFF. This chain connects TRBV5-1 to TRBJ2-1, with TRBD2 matching over 8 bases. CDR3 length equals 16 residues. V shed 3 bases, J shed 5 bases, and the junction held 10 bases outside the gene matches. Germline V gene data show CDR1 as SGHRS and CDR2 as YFSETQ.

The gene calls are TRBV12-3 or TRBV12-4 and TRBJ2-7, with D perhaps TRBD1 or TRBD2 (5 bases each). V was pared by 3 bases and J by 2 bases, with 23 bases between. The CDR3 covers 18 residues. CDR3 residues: CASSFNPGMGDGTYEQYF. The CDR3 region has the DNA TGTGCCAGCAGTTTCAACCCCGGGATGGGGGACGGGACCTACGAGCAGTACTTC.

In this sample, this clonotype turned up many times. The chain links TRBV5-1 to TRBJ2-2; no reliable D call. This CDR3 spans 15 amino acids. Per germline, CDR1 SGHRS and CDR2 YFSETQ. V was clipped by 0 bases and J by 0 bases, with 6 bases between them. Here the CDR3 reads CASSLESPNTGELFF. CDR3 DNA sequence: TGCGCCAGCAGCTTGGAGTCCCCGAACACCGGGGAGCTGTTTTTT. The full variable domain, with the rest looked up from reference TRBV5-1 and TRBJ2-2, is KAGVTQTPRYLIKTRGQQVTLSCSPISGHRSVSWYQQTPGQGLQFLFEYFSETQRNKGNFPGRFSGRQFSNSRSEMNVSTLELGDSALYLCASSLESPNTGELFFGEGSRLTVL.

This clonotype was seen repeatedly, ten times or more. The chain combines TRBV10-3 with TRBJ2-2, with D unresolved. This CDR3 contains 14 residues. V shed 4 bases and J shed 2 bases, with 8 bases lying between them. Germline V CDR1 and CDR2: ENHRY, SYGVKD. CDR3 sequence: CAISGDSNTGELFF. CDR3 nucleotide sequence: TGTGCCATCAGTGGCGACTCCAACACCGGGGAGCTGTTTTTT.

The chain links TRBV10-3 to TRBJ2-7, with D perhaps given as TRBD1 or TRBD2 (5 bases each). Trimming took off 2 bases at V and 0 bases at J, with 8 bases between the two ends. CDR3 size: 14 residues. CDR1 is ENHRY and CDR2 is SYGVKD in the germline V gene. The CDR3 loop is CAISEPGSSYEQYF. The DNA of the CDR3 is TGTGCCATCAGTGAGCCAGGGAGCTCCTACGAGCAGTACTTC.

The chain joins TRBV5-6 to TRBJ2-6; TRBD1 aligns across 9 bases. There are 18 residues in the CDR3. Per germline, CDR1 SGHDT and CDR2 YYEEEE. The junction had 8 bases not matched to a gene; V was cut back by 1 base and J by 3 bases. The chain's CDR3 is CASSLMRTGDRGANVLTF. In DNA form, the CDR3 reads TGTGCCAGCAGCTTGATGCGGACAGGGGATCGTGGGGCCAACGTCCTGACTTTC.

This chain joins TRBV10-3 and TRBJ1-2, with TRBD1 identical over 7 bases. The V gene's germline CDR1 is ENHRY and CDR2 SYGVKD. The CDR3 is made up of 13 amino acids. V lost 2 bases, J lost 6 bases, and 3 bases stayed unmatched. The CDR3 DNA reads TGTGCCATCAGTGAGACAGGGGAAGATGGCTACACCTTC. It translates to CAISETGEDGYTF.

This clonotype has more than one count but fewer than ten. The chain links TRBV20-1 to TRBJ1-4; TRBD1 matches at 9 bases. The trim removed 6 bases at V and 3 bases at J, leaving 8 bases unmatched. This CDR3 spans 15 amino acids. Per the germline V gene, CDR1 is DFQATT and CDR2 is SNEGSKA (reference sequence). The CDR3 spells CSAIPTGGSNEKLFF. DNA of the CDR3: TGCAGTGCCATTCCTACAGGGGGCTCTAATGAAAAACTGTTTTTT.

The chain uses TRBV7-7 and TRBJ2-1; D may correspond to TRBD1 or TRBD2 (5 bases each). The CDR3 is 15 amino acids. The germline V gene has CDR1 SSHAT and CDR2 FNYEAQ (reference sequence). V gave up 5 bases and J gave up 6 bases, with 17 bases separating them. The CDR3 protein is CASSEDLGAGNEQFF. The DNA of the CDR3 is TGTGCCAGCAGCGAAGACTTAGGGGCGGGCAATGAGCAGTTCTTC. Supplemented by reference TRBV7-7 and TRBJ2-1, the full variable domain reads GAGVSQSPRYKVTKRGQDVTLRCDPISSHATLYWYQQALGQGPEFLTYFNYEAQPDKSGLPSDRFSAERPEGSISTLTIQRTEQRDSAMYRCASSEDLGAGNEQFFGPGTRLTVL.